This T cell receptor beta chain was documented in a study of a mutant IDH1 vaccine in newly diagnosed glioma. Study-level background: Pretreatment consisted of radiotherapy, temozolomide, or both, with most receiving both. Study-level findings and limits: Immune responses arising from the vaccine appeared in more than 90% of patients.

The germline V gene encodes CDR1 MNHNY and CDR2 SVGAGI (reference sequence). The CDR3 loop spans 16 amino acids. Trimming removed 2 bases from V and 7 bases from J; junction bases left unmatched: 13. The assay was immunoSEQ multiplex PCR, and TCRdb's table has in-frame clones only and misses some. The sample contains about 68,000 clones, roughly 78% of which appear only once. Sample time point: baseline, week 1 (first vaccination visit). Specified treatment: pre-vaccination baseline after standard-of-care therapy. The sample holds one count of this clone. What it binds is not known. The source of this sequence is a man aged 50 to 59 with glioma. The specimen was PBMCs, collected from a glioma patient treated with radiotherapy, temozolomide or both. The V gene is TRBV6-6, the J gene TRBJ2-7, with TRBD1 matching 8 bases. Here the CDR3 reads CASSYTRDRSPKEQYF. CDR3 DNA sequence: TGTGCCAGCAGTTACACGAGGGACAGGTCCCCGAAAGAGCAGTACTTC.